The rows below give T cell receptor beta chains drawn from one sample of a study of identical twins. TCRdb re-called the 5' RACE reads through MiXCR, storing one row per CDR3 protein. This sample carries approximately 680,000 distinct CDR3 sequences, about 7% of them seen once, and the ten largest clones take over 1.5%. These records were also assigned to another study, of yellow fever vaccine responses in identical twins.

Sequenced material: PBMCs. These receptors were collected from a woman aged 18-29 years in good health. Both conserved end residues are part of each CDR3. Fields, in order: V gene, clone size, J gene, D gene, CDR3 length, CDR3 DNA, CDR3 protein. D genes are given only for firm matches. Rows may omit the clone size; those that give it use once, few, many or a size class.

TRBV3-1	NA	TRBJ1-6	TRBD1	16	TGTGCCAGCAGCCAAACAGGGGGCTCGGGTAATTCACCCCTCCACTTT	CASSQTGGSGNSPLHF
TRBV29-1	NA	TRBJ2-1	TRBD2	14	TGCAGCGTTGAATCTCGCGGGGGTGGGAATGAGCAGTTCTTC	CSVESRGGGNEQFF
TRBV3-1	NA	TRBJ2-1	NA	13	TGTGCCAGCAGCGCACTCAAGGGGGATGAGCAGTTCTTC	CASSALKGDEQFF
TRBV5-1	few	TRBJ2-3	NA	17	TGCGCCAGCAGCTACCAAGACTCCCGAGGGTCAAAAGATACGCAGTATTTT	CASSYQDSRGSKDTQYF
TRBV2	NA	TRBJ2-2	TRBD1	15	TGTGCCAGCAGTAAGAGACAGGGGGCCGTCGGGGAGCTGTTTTTT	CASSKRQGAVGELFF
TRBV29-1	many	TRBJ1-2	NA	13	TGCAGCGTCGCGGACATCACTAACTATGGCTACACCTTC	CSVADITNYGYTF
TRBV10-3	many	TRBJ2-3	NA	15	TGTGCCATCAGTGGGGCAGGGAGGCAAGCTGATACGCAGTATTTT	CAISGAGRQADTQYF
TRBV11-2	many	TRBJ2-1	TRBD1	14	TGTGCCAGCAGCTTAACGACAGGGCCTGTTGAGCAGTTCTTC	CASSLTTGPVEQFF
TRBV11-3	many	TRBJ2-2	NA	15	TGTGCCAGCAGCGTGGGCAGGGGGAACACCGGGGAGCTGTTTTTT	CASSVGRGNTGELFF
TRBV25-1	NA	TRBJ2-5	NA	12	TGTGCCAGCAGTGAGTCATACGAGACCCAGTACTTC	CASSESYETQYF
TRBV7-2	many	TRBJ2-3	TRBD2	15	TGTGCCAGCAGCTTAACTAGCGGGACCTCAGATACGCAGTATTTT	CASSLTSGTSDTQYF
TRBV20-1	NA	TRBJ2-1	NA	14	TGCAGTGCTAGTACCAGGGGTTCCTACAATGAGCAGTTCTTC	CSASTRGSYNEQFF
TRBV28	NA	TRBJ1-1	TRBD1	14	TGTGCCAGCAGTTATGAGGGGGCGAGGCCTGAAGCTTTCTTT	CASSYEGARPEAFF
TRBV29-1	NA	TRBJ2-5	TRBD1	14	TGCAGCGTTGGAGGACAGGGTGTGGGAGAGACCCAGTACTTC	CSVGGQGVGETQYF
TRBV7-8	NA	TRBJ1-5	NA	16	TGTGCCAGCAGCTTATATTTAGGGAACAGCAATCAGCCCCAGCATTTT	CASSLYLGNSNQPQHF
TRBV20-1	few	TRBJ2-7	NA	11	TGCAGTGCTAGTAACGCCAACGAGCAGTACTTC	CSASNANEQYF
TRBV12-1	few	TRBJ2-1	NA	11	TGTGCCAGCAGCGCTGCAAATGAGCAGTTCTTC	CASSAANEQFF
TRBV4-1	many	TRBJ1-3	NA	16	TGCGCCAGCGCCCCAGGGGTGGGTGTTACTGGAAACACCATATATTTT	CASAPGVGVTGNTIYF
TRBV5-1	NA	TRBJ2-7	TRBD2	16	TGCGCCAGCAGCTTGGCATCGAGCGGGAGGACCGACGAGCAGTACTTC	CASSLASSGRTDEQYF
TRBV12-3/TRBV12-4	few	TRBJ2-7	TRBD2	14	TGTGCCAGCAGTTTAGAGATTAGCGGGTACGAGCAGTACTTC	CASSLEISGYEQYF
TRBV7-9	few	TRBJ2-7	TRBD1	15	TGTGCCAGCAGCACGGACAGGGTTTCGTCCTACGAGCAGTACTTC	CASSTDRVSSYEQYF
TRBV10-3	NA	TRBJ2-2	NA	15	TGTGCCATCAGCCCCGGAAGACCGAACACCGGGGAGCTGTTTTTT	CAISPGRPNTGELFF
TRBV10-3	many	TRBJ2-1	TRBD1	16	TGTGCCATCAGTGGGCAAACAGGGGGCACCTACAATGAGCAGTTCTTC	CAISGQTGGTYNEQFF
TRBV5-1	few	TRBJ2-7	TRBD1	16	TGCGCCAGCAGCTTGGGGGGGACAGGGTCGTCCTACGAGCAGTACTTC	CASSLGGTGSSYEQYF
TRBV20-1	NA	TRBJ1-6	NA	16	TGCAGTGCTAGAGATGGGATGTGGCCGGGTGGATCACCCCTCCACTTT	CSARDGMWPGGSPLHF
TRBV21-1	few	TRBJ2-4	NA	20	TGTGCCAGCAGCAAAGCGGGGGGGACTAGCGGGAGTAAGACCAAAAACATTCAGTACTTC	CASSKAGGTSGSKTKNIQYF
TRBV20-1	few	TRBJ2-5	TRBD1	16	TGCAGTGCTAGAGGTGGGGACAGTTCGGGACAAGAGACCCAGTACTTC	CSARGGDSSGQETQYF
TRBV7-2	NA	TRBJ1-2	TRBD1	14	TGTGCCAGCAGCTTAGGGGACAGCCCCTATGGCTACACCTTC	CASSLGDSPYGYTF
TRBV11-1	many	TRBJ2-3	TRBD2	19	TGTGCCAGCAGCGTACCGGGACTAGCGGGAGCTCCTATCACAGATACGCAGTATTTT	CASSVPGLAGAPITDTQYF
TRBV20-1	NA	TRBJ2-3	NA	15	TGCAGTGCTCATCTTGGAGCGCCACGGGCCGATACGCAGTATTTT	CSAHLGAPRADTQYF
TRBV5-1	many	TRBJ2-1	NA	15	TGCGCCAGCAGCTTGGCAGGTCTAGAGTTCAATGAGCAGTTCTTC	CASSLAGLEFNEQFF
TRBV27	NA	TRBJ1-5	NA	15	TGTGCCAGCAGTTTAAAGGGAGGGGCCGGCCGGCCCCAGCATTTT	CASSLKGGAGRPQHF
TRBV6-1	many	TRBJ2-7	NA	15	TGTGCCAGCAGACCGACGGAGCAGGCCTCCTACGAGCAGTACTTC	CASRPTEQASYEQYF
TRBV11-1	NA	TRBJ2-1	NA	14	TGTGCCAGCAGCTTGGTATGGACTGCAAATGAGCAGTTCTTC	CASSLVWTANEQFF
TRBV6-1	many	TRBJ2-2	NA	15	TGTGCCAGCAGTCCACAACGGCCTAACACCGGGGAGCTGTTTTTT	CASSPQRPNTGELFF
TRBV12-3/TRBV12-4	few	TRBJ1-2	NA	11	TGTGCCAGCAGTTTTCGGGGGGTCTACACCTTC	CASSFRGVYTF
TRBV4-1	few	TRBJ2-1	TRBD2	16	TGCGCCAGCAGCCAAGATCTTACTAGCGGGGGGAATGAGCAGTTCTTC	CASSQDLTSGGNEQFF
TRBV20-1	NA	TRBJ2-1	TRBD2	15	TGCAGTGCGATAATGGGTCTAGCGGGACGCAATGAGCAGTTCTTC	CSAIMGLAGRNEQFF
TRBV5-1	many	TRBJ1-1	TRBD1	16	TGCGCCAGCAGCTTAAAAGACAGGGGCATGAACACTGAAGCTTTCTTT	CASSLKDRGMNTEAFF
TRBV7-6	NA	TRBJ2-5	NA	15	TGTGCCAGCAGCCCCAGGTCGTGGGGCCAAGAGACCCAGTACTTC	CASSPRSWGQETQYF
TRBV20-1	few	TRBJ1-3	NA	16	TGCAGTGCTAGCCCCCGAGTCCGAAGCTCTGGAAACACCATATATTTT	CSASPRVRSSGNTIYF
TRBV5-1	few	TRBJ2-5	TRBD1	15	TGCGCCAGCAGCTTGGGGGGGACAGGTCAAGAGACCCAGTACTTC	CASSLGGTGQETQYF
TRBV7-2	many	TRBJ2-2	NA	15	TGTGCCAGCAGAATGCAGGGGCCGAACACCGGGGAGCTGTTTTTT	CASRMQGPNTGELFF
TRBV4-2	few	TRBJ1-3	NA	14	TGTGCCAGCAGCCCAGAGGGTTTTGGAAACACCATATATTTT	CASSPEGFGNTIYF
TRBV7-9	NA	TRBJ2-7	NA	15	TGTGCCAGCAGCGGGTCACGTGGGGCCGGCGACGAGCAGTACTTC	CASSGSRGAGDEQYF
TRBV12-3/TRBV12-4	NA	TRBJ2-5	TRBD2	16	TGTGCCAGCAGTTTTTGGTCTAGCGGGAGAGGGGAGACCCAGTACTTC	CASSFWSSGRGETQYF
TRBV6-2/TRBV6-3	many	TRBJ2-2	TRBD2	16	TGTGCCAGCAGCCCTCCGACTAGCGGGAGAGCCGGGGAGCTGTTTTTT	CASSPPTSGRAGELFF
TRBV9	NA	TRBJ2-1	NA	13	TGTGCCAGCAGCGTAGACACTAGAGCTGAGCAGTTCTTC	CASSVDTRAEQFF
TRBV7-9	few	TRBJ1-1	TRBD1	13	TGTGCCAGCACCGACAGGGTAAACACTGAAGCTTTCTTT	CASTDRVNTEAFF
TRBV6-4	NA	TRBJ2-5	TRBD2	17	TGTGCCAGCAGAGGGACTAGCGGGAGAATCGGCCAAGAGACCCAGTACTTC	CASRGTSGRIGQETQYF
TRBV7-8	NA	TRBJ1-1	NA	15	TGTGCCTGCAAAATCTCTTTGGGGAGGAACACTGAAGCTTTCTTT	CACKISLGRNTEAFF
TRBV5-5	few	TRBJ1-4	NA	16	TGTGCCAGCAGCGCGGACCGGTCCCTTCTGGGCGAAAAACTGTTTTTT	CASSADRSLLGEKLFF
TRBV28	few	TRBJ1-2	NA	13	TGTGCCAGCAGTTTTAGGGGCGAGAGAGGCTACACCTTC	CASSFRGERGYTF
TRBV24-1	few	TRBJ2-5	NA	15	TGTGCCACCAGTGGAGACAGGCCTAACCAAGAGACCCAGTACTTC	CATSGDRPNQETQYF